The 6 T cell receptor beta chains given below trace back to one sample, sequenced in a study of T cell responses to AZD1222 COVID-19 vaccine. Sequenced by immunoSEQ multiplex PCR; TCRdb stores in-frame clones only, minus some. The sample records some 84,000 clones, approximately 85% being singletons. The sample here was peripheral blood, taken 28 days after the second AZD1222 dose. These receptors were taken from an adult who received the AZD1222 COVID-19 vaccine.

The chain is built from TRBV24-1 and TRBJ2-7; the D call may be TRBD1 or TRBD2 (6 bases each). The CDR3 spans 14 residues. Germline assignment: CDR1 KGHDR and CDR2 SFDVKD. Deletions cut 12 bases from V and 1 base from J, with 18 bases between. CDR3 residues: CAPRGAGRSYEQYF. The CDR3 DNA reads as TGTGCCCCTAGGGGGGCAGGGAGGTCCTACGAGCAGTACTTC.

The chain carries TRBV7-9 and TRBJ2-7, with 7 bases aligning to TRBD2. From germline, CDR1 is SEHNR and CDR2 FQNEAQ (reference sequence). The junction had 10 bases not matched to a gene; V was cut back by 1 base and J by 4 bases. The CDR3 consists of 16 residues. Here the CDR3 reads CASSLVDSGGYYEQYV. The DNA for the CDR3 is TGTGCCAGCAGCTTAGTAGATTCGGGGGGATATTACGAGCAGTACGTC.

V and J are TRBV3-1 (or the pseudogene TRBV3-2) and TRBJ2-1; unclear D gene. This CDR3 is 15 amino acids long. Per the germline V gene, CDR1 is LGHDT and CDR2 is YNNKEL (reference sequence). The V end was cut by 1 base, the J end by 6 bases, with 13 bases between. CDR3 DNA sequence: TGTGCCAGCAGCCAAGGTCTTCTGCCGTTCAATGAGCAGTTCTTC. This sequence encodes CASSQGLLPFNEQFF.

The CDR3 DNA reads TGTGCCAGCTCACCGTACAGGGGTGGGGATGTAAATACGCAGTATTTT. This translates into CASSPYRGGDVNTQYF. The chain couples TRBV18 to TRBJ2-3, with TRBD1 matching 7 bases. Germline trimming cut 3 bases from V and 7 bases from J; bases unmatched to any gene: 13. Germline V CDR1 and CDR2: KGHSH, LQKENI. There are 16 residues in the CDR3.

The rearrangement joins TRBV29-1 to TRBJ1-5, with D possibly matching TRBD1 (5 bases). CDR1 and CDR2 from the germline V gene are SQVTM and ANQGSEA. Trimming removed 4 bases from V and 3 bases from J, with 7 bases in between. The CDR3 extends over 12 amino acids. CDR3 protein: CSVGQHNQPQHF. Here the CDR3 DNA reads TGCAGCGTTGGACAGCACAATCAGCCCCAGCATTTT.

V and J are TRBV30 and TRBJ1-2, with 10 positions matching TRBD1. Germline V CDR1 and CDR2: GTSNPN, SVGIG (reference sequence). CDR3 length: 15 amino acids. Trimming cost V 3 bases and J 5 bases; bases outside gene matches: 9. The CDR3 reads CAWRPAGTGAYGYTF. Written as DNA, the CDR3 is TGTGCCTGGAGACCCGCCGGGACAGGGGCGTATGGCTACACCTTC.